One T cell receptor beta chain is described in this entry. Its antigen has not been determined. Qualities for individual bases were not recorded, and no much larger clone is one base off. The library was made by the immunoSEQ multiplex PCR assay. TCRdb took this table from immuneACCESS and kept in-frame rearrangements with V and J called. Such tables lack part of the clones; where checked against another copy, unresolved V genes explain under half of the gap, and the rest is unexplained. This sample comprises roughly 80,000 clones, more than 70% of them detected only once. The leading ten clones occupy roughly 5% of the sample. CDR1 and CDR2, per the germline V gene (reference sequence), are LNHDA and SQIVND. The CDR3 holds 13 amino acids from the cysteine to the phenylalanine. Only CDR3 DNA is held: 39 bases, read in frame from base 1. Trimming costs V 8 bases and J 3 bases, and their ends lie 11 bases apart.

These data are taken from a study of control samples from healthy donors and cancer patients (dated by TCRdb to 2020 to 2022). In this chain, TRBV19 is recombined with TRBJ1-5; D gene: possibly TRBD1, on 5 matching bases. Sequences were obtained from blood. This TCR was sampled from a woman in her 50s in good health. The DNA reads as follows: TGTGCCAGTCGATGGGGGACCAATCAGCCCCAGCATTTT. Its protein is CASRWGTNQPQHF.